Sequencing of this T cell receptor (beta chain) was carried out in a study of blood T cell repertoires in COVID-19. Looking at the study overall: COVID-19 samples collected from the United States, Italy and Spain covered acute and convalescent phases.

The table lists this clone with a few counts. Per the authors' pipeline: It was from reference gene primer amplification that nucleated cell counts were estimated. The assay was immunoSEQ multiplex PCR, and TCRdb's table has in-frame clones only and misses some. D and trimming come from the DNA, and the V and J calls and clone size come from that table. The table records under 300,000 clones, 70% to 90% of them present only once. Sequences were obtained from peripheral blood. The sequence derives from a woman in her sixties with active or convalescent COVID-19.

The CDR3 sequence is CASSYAGDPKNIQYF. The CDR3 region has the DNA TGTGCCAGCAGTTACGCAGGGGACCCTAAAAACATTCAGTACTTC. V is TRBV6-5 and J is TRBJ2-4; D is perhaps TRBD1 (6 bases). There are 15 residues in the CDR3. Trimming removed 2 bases at V and 4 bases at J, with 12 bases between. Germline V lookup: CDR1 MNHEY, CDR2 SVGAGI.